What follows are 23 T cell receptor beta chains derived from one specimen sequenced in a study of radiotherapy plus CTLA-4 blockade in lung cancer. Method: immunoSEQ multiplex PCR; TCRdb's copy keeps in-frame clones and lacks some. This table holds 50,000 to 65,000 clones, around 80% found once. The source material was peripheral blood, sampled from a patient treated with radiotherapy plus ipilimumab. Every receptor here comes from a human donor with non-small cell lung cancer whose response to radiotherapy plus ipilimumab could not be evaluated.

The gene calls are TRBV7-7 and TRBJ2-5, with 12 bases matching TRBD2. The germline V gene has CDR1 SSHAT and CDR2 FNYEAQ (reference sequence). The V gene end was trimmed by 5 bases and the J gene end by 5 bases; junction bases not matched to a gene: 3. The CDR3 totals 14 residues. This chain's CDR3 is CASSASGGAETQYF. The CDR3 DNA is TGTGCCAGCAGCGCTAGCGGGGGGGCGGAGACCCAGTACTTC.

The V gene is TRBV27, the J gene TRBJ2-1; D unclear. V was cut by 6 bases and J by 0 bases, with 9 bases left in between. The CDR3 spans 14 residues. Germline assignment: CDR1 MNHEY and CDR2 SMNVEV (reference sequence). Here the CDR3 reads CASRLSASYNEQFF. CDR3 nucleotides: TGTGCCAGCAGGCTCAGCGCCTCCTACAATGAGCAGTTCTTC.

This clone has more than one count but fewer than ten. The V call is TRBV6-4, the J call TRBJ1-1; TRBD1 aligns across 7 bases. This CDR3 spans 14 amino acids. CDR1 is MRHNA, CDR2 SNTAGT, per germline. V dropped 6 bases and J dropped 2; count of bases not matched to a gene: 6. The CDR3 is CASSRDSVNTEAFF. CDR3 coding DNA: TGTGCCAGCAGCCGGGACAGCGTTAACACTGAAGCTTTCTTT.

This rearrangement joins TRBV7-2 to TRBJ2-5, with TRBD2 identical over 7 bases. Germline V lookup: CDR1 SGHTA, CDR2 FQGNSA. This CDR3 spans 17 amino acids. With V trimmed by 2 bases and J by 4 bases, 13 bases remained unmatched. CDR3: CASSLNGGGAGGETQYF. For the CDR3, the DNA is TGTGCCAGCAGCTTAAACGGCGGGGGAGCCGGAGGAGAGACCCAGTACTTC. Full variable domain (remainder filled in from reference TRBV7-2 and TRBJ2-5): GAGVSQSPSNKVTEKGKDVELRCDPISGHTALYWYRQSLGQGLEFLIYFQGNSAPDKSGLPSDRFSAERTGGSVSTLTIQRTQQEDSAVYLCASSLNGGGAGGETQYFGPGTRLLVL.

V gene TRBV29-1 combines with J gene TRBJ2-1; 7 positions match TRBD1. V shed 0 bases and J 4 bases; nucleotides not matched to a gene: 6. This CDR3 region has 15 residues. Germline loops: CDR1 SQVTM, CDR2 ANQGSEA. CDR3 amino acids: CSVEDQGGAYNEQFF. The CDR3 nucleotides read TGCAGCGTTGAAGATCAAGGGGGCGCGTACAATGAGCAGTTCTTC.

The chain recombines TRBV11-2 with TRBJ2-3; 11 bases are a match to TRBD2. This CDR3 has 17 amino acids. The junction had 7 bases not matched to a gene; V was cut back by 5 bases and J by 0 bases. Germline CDR1 and CDR2: SGHAT and FQNNGV. The CDR3 sequence: CASSPLAGGASTDTQYF. The CDR3 bases are TGTGCCAGCAGCCCTCTAGCGGGGGGAGCTAGCACAGATACGCAGTATTTT.

The rearrangement uses TRBV5-4 and TRBJ1-6; 9 nucleotides line up with TRBD1. Per the germline V gene, CDR1 is SGHNT and CDR2 is YYREEE (reference sequence). The V gene end was trimmed by 4 bases and the J gene end by 10 bases; junction bases not matched to a gene: 6. CDR3 length equals 14 residues. The CDR3 region has the DNA TGTGCCAGCAGCGTGGGACAGGGAGAATCACCCCTCCACTTT. It encodes CASSVGQGESPLHF.

The J gene is TRBJ1-1, the V gene TRBV5-1, with D tentatively TRBD1 (5 bases). Germline V CDR1 and CDR2: SGHRS, YFSETQ. V was pared by 2 bases and J by 4 bases, with 18 bases between. The CDR3 loop spans 16 amino acids. The CDR3 sequence: CASSFWGRGDGTEAFF. The CDR3 DNA follows: TGCGCCAGCAGCTTCTGGGGGAGGGGCGATGGCACTGAAGCTTTCTTT.

The chain couples TRBV27 to TRBJ2-7; weak D call: TRBD1 (6 bases). V was cut by 2 bases and J by 4 bases, with 15 bases left in between. Germline V CDR1 and CDR2: MNHEY, SMNVEV (reference sequence). This CDR3 has 15 amino acids. The CDR3 coding sequence is TGTGCCAGCAGTTTACTAGGGCAGGGGTTATACGAGCAGTACTTC. It specifies CASSLLGQGLYEQYF.

This chain joins TRBV5-1 and TRBJ2-1, with 9 bases that match TRBD2. The CDR3 is 16 amino acids. Germline V gene lookup returns CDR1 SGHRS and CDR2 YFSETQ. The V gene end was trimmed by 4 bases and the J gene end by 3 bases; junction bases not matched to a gene: 8. The CDR3 protein is CASSPQGGRDYNEQFF. Written as DNA, the CDR3 is TGCGCCAGCAGCCCCCAAGGCGGGAGGGACTACAATGAGCAGTTCTTC.

The J gene is TRBJ2-1, the V gene TRBV10-1; D call uncertain. The germline gives CDR1 WNHNN, CDR2 SYGVQD (reference sequence). The CDR3 extends over 15 amino acids. The germline V and J ends were trimmed by 0 bases and 1 base, with 7 bases remaining between them. For the CDR3, the DNA is TGCGCCAGCAGTGAGTCCGGGTCATCCTACAATGAGCAGTTCTTC. Its translation: CASSESGSSYNEQFF.

The chain carries TRBV5-4 and TRBJ2-1; D ambiguous. CDR1 is SGHNT and CDR2 is YYREEE in the germline V gene (reference sequence). The V end lost 0 bases, the J end lost 7 bases, and 8 bases lay between the germline ends. CDR3 length equals 13 residues. CDR3 coding DNA: TGTGCCAGCAGCTTGGGCTCCCGGAATGAGCAGTTCTTC. Its translation: CASSLGSRNEQFF.

This clone has just one count. At the DNA level, this CDR3 is encoded by other sequences in the same sample as well. This chain connects TRBV9 to TRBJ2-2, with D perhaps TRBD2 (5 bases). Per germline, CDR1 SGDLS and CDR2 YYNGEE. CDR3 length: 14 amino acids. Trimming cost V 3 bases and J 1 base, with 7 bases left between them. The DNA for the CDR3 is TGTGCCAGCAGCGCGCGGGTGAACACCGGGGAGCTGTTTTTT. Protein sequence: CASSARVNTGELFF.

DNA of the CDR3: TGCGCCAGCAGCAGTCAACAGGCCTCTGGGGCCAACGTCCTGACTTTC. It codes for CASSSQQASGANVLTF. The V and J genes are TRBV4-3 and TRBJ2-6; weak D call: TRBD1 (5 bases). V lost 5 bases and J lost 0, with 11 bases in between. This CDR3 contains 16 residues. From germline, CDR1 is LGHNA and CDR2 YSLEER.

The rearrangement uses TRBV18 and TRBJ2-7; a possible D gene is TRBD1 (6 bases). This CDR3 is 14 amino acids long. Germline values: CDR1 KGHSH, CDR2 LQKENI. V shed 2 bases and J shed 4 bases, with 12 bases lying between them. The CDR3 nucleotides are TGTGCCAGCTCACCAACAGGGACGGAGTACGAGCAGTACTTC. Its protein is CASSPTGTEYEQYF. Using reference TRBV18 and TRBJ2-7 for the parts outside the CDR3, the full variable domain is NAGVMQNPRHLVRRRGQEARLRCSPMKGHSHVYWYRQLPEEGLKFMVYLQKENIIDESGMPKERFSAEFPKEGPSILRIQQVVRGDSAAYFCASSPTGTEYEQYFGPGTRLTVT.

The gene calls are TRBV27 and TRBJ2-7; D unresolved. Germline V gene lookup returns CDR1 MNHEY and CDR2 SMNVEV (reference sequence). This CDR3 contains 13 residues. The germline V and J ends were trimmed by 3 bases and 2 bases, with 8 bases remaining between them. CDR3 DNA sequence: TGTGCCAGCAGTTTCCGCCGGGCCTACGAGCAGTACTTC. Residues: CASSFRRAYEQYF.

The rearrangement joins TRBV7-2 to TRBJ2-7; 7 positions agree with TRBD1. The CDR3 extends over 14 amino acids. Germline trimming cut 6 bases from V and 0 bases from J; bases unmatched to any gene: 5. Per the germline V gene, CDR1 is SGHTA and CDR2 is FQGNSA. CDR3 nucleotides: TGTGCCAGCAGTACAGGGGCCAGCTCCTACGAGCAGTACTTC. Translated, it gives CASSTGASSYEQYF.

This CDR3 is CASSLGRGYGYTF. CDR3 nucleotide sequence: TGTGCCAGCAGTTTAGGGAGGGGATATGGCTACACCTTC. The chain employs TRBV27 and TRBJ1-2; tentatively, D is TRBD1 (5 bases). Trimming shortened V by 2 bases and J by 5 bases, and 9 bases separated the two germline ends. Germline assignment: CDR1 MNHEY and CDR2 SMNVEV (reference sequence). The CDR3 has 13 amino acids.

The chain employs TRBV6-1 and TRBJ2-7; the match to TRBD1 covers 9 bases. V was clipped by 4 bases and J by 6 bases; unmatched bases: 16. This CDR3 is built from 17 residues. Germline CDR1 MNHNS, CDR2 SASEGT. In nucleotides, the CDR3 is TGTGCCAGCAGTGGAGGGCTTCCGGGACAGGGCTTAGGCGAGCAGTACTTC. Translation gives CASSGGLPGQGLGEQYF.

The chain employs TRBV4-3 and TRBJ2-7, with D perhaps matching TRBD1 (6 bases). Looked up from germline, CDR1 is LGHNA and CDR2 is YSLEER. Between the trimmed V and J ends, which lost 2 bases and 4 bases, there was a span of 24 bases. CDR3 length: 18 residues. This CDR3 is CASSQPWFLGQPSYEQYF. In DNA form, the CDR3 reads TGCGCCAGCAGCCAACCCTGGTTCCTCGGACAGCCATCGTACGAGCAGTACTTC.

The chain joins TRBV6-1 to TRBJ2-7; TRBD1 aligns across 9 bases. The germline V gene encodes CDR1 MNHNS and CDR2 SASEGT. The CDR3 spans 14 residues. V was pared by 5 bases and J by 4 bases, with 6 bases of the junction left unmatched. The CDR3 region has the DNA TGTGCCAGCAGTCGAACAGGGGGCTTATACGAGCAGTACTTC. This gives the protein CASSRTGGLYEQYF.

This rearrangement joins TRBV21-1 to TRBJ2-3; the table assigns TRBD1, which was not confirmed against the DNA. TRBV21-1 is shown as a pseudogene. CDR3 length: 15 residues. Here the CDR3 DNA reads TGTGCCAGCAGCAAAGGACAGGGACGCACAGATACGCAGTATTTT. Translation: CASSKGQGRTDTQYF.

The chain recombines TRBV7-2 with TRBJ2-7; no reliable D call. V dropped 0 bases and J dropped 6 bases, with 9 bases sitting between them. CDR1 SGHTA and CDR2 FQGNSA come from the germline V gene. This CDR3 has 13 residues. The CDR3 loop is CASSLAGVGEQYF. Here the CDR3 DNA reads TGTGCCAGCAGCTTAGCCGGAGTCGGCGAGCAGTACTTC.